This TCR beta chain was found in a study of metastatic and nonmetastatic thyroid tumors. CDR3 length: 10 residues. The germline V gene has CDR1 DFQATT and CDR2 SNEGSKA (reference sequence). The ends were cut back, 8 bases at V and 11 bases at J, with 14 bases in the middle. TCRdb re-called clones from the PCR reads using MiXCR. The sample has about 20,000 clones; less than 30% are singletons. This clone was found many times. Each patient came to thyroid surgery without any prior treatment (of any kind). This chain links TRBV20-1 with TRBJ2-3; D is undetermined. Sequencing used tumor tissue. This clonotype was sampled from a female donor with papillary thyroid cancer or a benign thyroid nodule (not recorded which). Some clones in this sample may be carry-over from other donors' samples. The CDR3 spells CSTGSLEQYF. Here the CDR3 DNA reads TGCAGTACTGGGTCATTGGAGCAGTATTTT.